One sample yielded the 26 T cell receptor beta chains listed below, sequenced in a study of blood T cells in healthy people across ages (dated by TCRdb to the mid-2010s). The protocol used for the library was 5' RACE. The sequencer listed for this sample is Illumina HiSeq 2500. The second PCR ran for roughly 7 to 11 cycles and used a J-beta primer mix along with a sample-barcoded 5' primer. Starting from the raw public reads, TCRdb applied fastp trimming at Q25, assembled clones with MiXCR and retained in-frame beta chains. CDR3 protein sequences are deduplicated, and each keeps its most common genes and DNA. Within this sample are roughly 700,000 distinct CDR3 sequences, with around 32% of them counted one time only. Jointly, the top ten make up 15% of the sample. Material: blood. These receptor sequences come from a woman older than 75 in good health. Donor details come from another sample of the same person, matched by shared clones.

Of note for this clonotype: This clone may be a read error of a much larger clone one base away. Because the CDR3's place on the DNA is in doubt, the DNA is left out and the CDR3 is given as listed by TCRdb. The rearrangement links TRBV21-1 to TRBJ1-2; no check of the table's D call, TRBD1, against the DNA was made. TRBV21-1 is a pseudogene segment. Termini included, the CDR3 measures 14 amino acids. CDR3: CASRTGAGNYGCTF.

The V gene is TRBV10-3, the J gene TRBJ2-1; TRBD2 agrees at 9 bases. Unmatched junction bases numbered 5, after V lost 0 bases and J lost 5 bases. Germline V gives CDR1 ENHRY, CDR2 SYGVKD. The length of the CDR3 is 16 residues. The CDR3 DNA is TGTGCCATCAGTGAGTCTGTGACTAGCGGTGACAATGAGCAGTTCTTC. Translated, it gives CAISESVTSGDNEQFF.

The genes are TRBV19 and TRBJ2-1; TRBD1 aligns across 7 bases. The CDR3 totals 17 residues. The J segment lost 1 base and the V segment lost 5 bases, leaving 11 bases of the junction unmatched. Germline V gene data show CDR1 as LNHDA and CDR2 as SQIVND (reference sequence). CDR3 nucleotides: TGTGCCAGTAGTCCTGCCGGGACAGCTTCTTCCTACAATGAGCAGTTCTTC. Translating it yields CASSPAGTASSYNEQFF.

In its sample, this clonotype was seen a few times. A read error may explain this, as a much larger clone is one base away. The DNA for the CDR3 is TGTGCCACCCGGATGGGGGGGCGTTCTGGTGGGGCCAACGTCCGGACTTTC. Translating it yields CATRMGGRSGGANVRTF. The chain combines TRBV15 with TRBJ2-6, with D tentatively TRBD2 (7 bases). This CDR3 contains 17 residues. Germline lookup yields CDR1 LNHNV and CDR2 YYDKDF (reference sequence).

This chain joins TRBV20-1 and TRBJ2-3; 7 bases are a match to TRBD2. CDR3 length: 15 residues. Per germline, CDR1 DFQATT and CDR2 SNEGSKA (reference sequence). The V segment lost 7 bases and the J segment 3 bases; nucleotides outside the gene matches: 13. CDR3 protein: CSGSPGGRRTDTQYF. The DNA for the CDR3 is TGCAGTGGTTCTCCTGGCGGGAGACGAACAGATACGCAGTATTTT.

The chain is built from TRBV12-3 or TRBV12-4 and TRBJ2-3, with unresolved D. V lost 4 bases and J lost 1, with 9 bases in between. The CDR3 covers 14 residues. This CDR3 reads CASSSNLGTDTQYF. The CDR3 nucleotides read TGTGCCAGCAGTTCAAACTTGGGCACAGATACGCAGTATTTT.

This clonotype was found many times. This sequence joins TRBV30 and TRBJ2-1; perhaps TRBD2 as D (5 bases). The germline V gene has CDR1 GTSNPN and CDR2 SVGIG (reference sequence). The CDR3 runs 13 residues. V was clipped by 3 bases and J by 10 bases, with 16 bases between them. The CDR3 nucleotides are TGTGCCTGGAGCGGACTGCCCCAAAAGGAGCAGTTCTTC. This translates into CAWSGLPQKEQFF.

Remarks on this clonotype: Just one base apart from a much larger clone, this may be a read error. The chain is built from TRBV28 and TRBJ2-4; the D is unclear. TRBJ2-7 explains the end of the DNA better; the J call may be wrong. The germline V gene encodes CDR1 MDHEN and CDR2 SYDVKM. The CDR3 spans 12 residues. The CDR3 bases are TGTGCCAACAGTTTATTAACTGGCGAGCAGTACTTC. Protein sequence: CANSLLTGEQYF.

The chain has TRBV18 and TRBJ2-3, with D possibly being TRBD2 (7 bases). The CDR3 length is 17 residues. The V end lost 5 bases, the J end lost 5 bases, and 23 bases lay between the germline ends. CDR1 KGHSH and CDR2 LQKENI come from the germline V gene. CDR3 loop: CASSENAVGGAKDTQYF. As DNA, the CDR3 is TGTGCCAGCTCAGAGAATGCCGTAGGGGGGGCAAAAGATACGCAGTATTTT.

This clonotype showed up many times. A read error may account for a junction end that differs from germline. The chain couples TRBV5-1 to TRBJ1-2; D perhaps matches TRBD1 (5 bases). CDR1 is SGHRS, CDR2 YFSETQ, per germline. The CDR3 length is 13 residues. CDR3 sequence (DNA): TGTGCCAGCAGCTTGGAGGGGAACTATGGCTACACCTTC. Its translation is CASSLEGNYGYTF.

The sample holds many counts of this clonotype. V usage is TRBV6-5 and J usage is TRBJ1-2; tentative D call: TRBD1 (6 bases). The CDR3 has 13 residues. Germline values: CDR1 MNHEY, CDR2 SVGAGI. The ends were cut back, 6 bases at V and 6 bases at J, with 14 bases in the middle. The CDR3 DNA is TGTGCCAGCAGGACCGGGACAAGAAATGGCTACACCTTC. This translates into CASRTGTRNGYTF.

This clonotype was seen many times. V gene TRBV7-2 combines with J gene TRBJ2-7; no firm D call. Trimming shortened V by 5 bases and J by 6 bases, and 14 bases separated the two germline ends. The CDR3 is made up of 13 amino acids. The germline V gene has CDR1 SGHTA and CDR2 FQGNSA. CDR3 nucleotides: TGTGCCAGCAGCCCCCCCACGCCTGGCGAGCAGTACTTC. Its protein is CASSPPTPGEQYF.

A note on this clonotype: A single base separates this from a much larger clone, so it may be a read error. The V call is TRBV5-1, the J call TRBJ2-5, with 7 nucleotides matching TRBD2. The CDR3 runs 14 residues. Germline V lookup: CDR1 SGHRS, CDR2 YFSETQ. Germline trimming cut 5 bases from V and 1 base from J; bases unmatched to any gene: 5. The CDR3, as DNA: TGCGCCAGCAGTTGGAGCGGGACCCAAGAGACCCAGTACTTC. This codes for CASSWSGTQETQYF.

This clonotype was found a few times. The chain recombines TRBV7-2 with TRBJ2-7; 7 positions agree with TRBD2. Germline lookup yields CDR1 SGHTA and CDR2 FQGNSA. V lost 0 bases, J lost 5 bases, and 4 bases stayed unmatched. The CDR3 runs 14 residues. DNA of the CDR3: TGTGCCAGCAGCTTAGCGGCGGGAGCAAACGAGCAGTACTTC. This translates into CASSLAAGANEQYF.

Comment on this clonotype: A clone one base away is much larger, so this may be a read error. V and J are TRBV19 and TRBJ2-5, with 7 nucleotides matching TRBD2. The V gene's germline CDR1 is LNHDA and CDR2 SQIVND (reference sequence). Trimming removed 3 bases from V and 3 bases from J; junction bases left unmatched: 4. CDR3 length equals 14 residues. The chain's CDR3 is CASSMLGLEETQYF. DNA for the CDR3: TGTGCCAGTAGTATGCTAGGACTAGAAGAGACCCAGTACTTC.

The table lists this clonotype with a few counts. The V gene is TRBV7-2, the J gene TRBJ1-1; D might be TRBD1 (6 bases). Trimming took off 4 bases at V and 6 bases at J, with 21 bases between the two ends. The CDR3 runs 16 residues. Germline V gene sequence: CDR1 SGHTA, CDR2 FQGNSA. The CDR3 DNA sequence: TGTGCCAGCAGCTACGACCCAACAACAGGGTTGGCTGAAGCTTTCTTT. Its translation is CASSYDPTTGLAEAFF.

V is TRBV7-2 and J is TRBJ2-3; D not certain. Trimming pared 6 bases from V and 5 bases from J, leaving 9 bases between. The germline CDR1 and CDR2 sequences are SGHTA and FQGNSA. The CDR3 loop spans 12 amino acids. CDR3 amino acids: CASSPARDTQYF. As DNA, the CDR3 is TGTGCCAGCAGTCCCGCGAGAGATACGCAGTATTTT.

The chain carries TRBV30 and TRBJ1-2; D unclear. V shed 0 bases and J shed 0 bases, with 11 bases lying between them. The CDR3 is 15 residues long. The V gene's germline CDR1 is GTSNPN and CDR2 SVGIG (reference sequence). CDR3 loop: CAWSVLKVANYGYTF. CDR3 in DNA: TGTGCCTGGAGTGTATTGAAGGTGGCTAACTATGGCTACACCTTC.

Note on this clonotype: This may be a read error, as it is one base from a much larger clone. The chain employs TRBV11-2 and TRBJ2-5, with 8 bases that match TRBD2. CDR1 and CDR2 (germline): SGHAT, FQNNGV. The CDR3 has 14 residues. V was pared by 3 bases and J by 4 bases, with 4 bases of the junction left unmatched. CDR3 sequence (DNA): TGTGCCAGCAGCTTGGGACTAGTAACAGAGACCCAGTACTTC. It encodes CASSLGLVTETQYF.

This clonotype came up a few times. The chain combines TRBV9 with TRBJ1-2; no definite D call. CDR1 SGDLS and CDR2 YYNGEE come from the germline V gene. V lost 0 bases to trimming and J lost 3 bases, with 15 bases between them. The CDR3 sequence is 16 residues long. CDR3: CASSVDSGVSDYGYTF. CDR3 coding DNA: TGTGCCAGCAGCGTAGATAGTGGGGTAAGCGACTATGGCTACACCTTC.

This CDR3 reads CASSFHRSPGSEAFF. CDR3 nucleotide sequence: TGTGCCAGCAGTTTCCACAGGAGCCCGGGATCTGAAGCTTTCTTT. V gene TRBV12-3 or TRBV12-4 combines with J gene TRBJ1-1; tentatively, D is TRBD1 (5 bases). The CDR3 is 15 amino acids. V was shortened by 3 bases and J by 6 bases, with 17 bases between the two germline ends.

This clonotype was counted ten times or more. This rearrangement joins TRBV12-3 or TRBV12-4 to TRBJ2-3; D possibly corresponds to TRBD2 (6 bases). Trimming pared 3 bases from V and 1 base from J, leaving 14 bases between. This CDR3 has 16 amino acids. The CDR3 loop reads CASSFSSAVGTDTQYF. As DNA, the CDR3 is TGTGCCAGCAGTTTCTCTAGCGCGGTAGGCACAGATACGCAGTATTTT.

On this clonotype: Sequence at one end of the junction differs from germline and may be a read error. The genes are TRBV6-1 and TRBJ1-5; D ambiguous. Germline V gene lookup returns CDR1 MNHNS and CDR2 SASEGT. CDR3 size: 15 residues. The CDR3 bases are TGTGCCAACAGTGAAACATCACGTAGCAATCAGCCCCAGCATTTT. Its translation is CANSETSRSNQPQHF.

This clonotype was observed at least ten times. Possible read error: a much larger clone is one base away. This chain connects TRBV7-9 to TRBJ1-5; D is unclear. Germline assignment: CDR1 SEHNR and CDR2 FQNEAQ (reference sequence). CDR3 size: 14 residues. V lost 2 bases, J lost 3 bases, and 8 bases lay in between. The chain's CDR3 is CASSLSEFNQPQHF. The CDR3, as DNA: TGTGCCAGCAGCTTATCAGAGTTCAATCAGCCCCAGCATTTT.

This chain joins TRBV30 and TRBJ2-5; 9 bases align to TRBD2. This CDR3 is built from 16 residues. V was pared by 0 bases and J by 5 bases, with 10 bases of the junction left unmatched. Per the germline V gene, CDR1 is GTSNPN and CDR2 is SVGIG (reference sequence). CDR3 in amino acids: CAWSVWGTSPGETQYF. The CDR3 DNA reads TGTGCCTGGAGTGTATGGGGGACTAGCCCCGGGGAGACCCAGTACTTC.

V usage is TRBV10-3 and J usage is TRBJ1-2; no definite D call. V lost 8 bases and J lost 0, with 13 bases in between. Germline V lookup: CDR1 ENHRY, CDR2 SYGVKD. There are 14 residues in the CDR3. The CDR3 region is CAIGPGITNYGYTF. The CDR3 DNA reads as TGTGCCATCGGACCAGGAATCACTAACTATGGCTACACCTTC.